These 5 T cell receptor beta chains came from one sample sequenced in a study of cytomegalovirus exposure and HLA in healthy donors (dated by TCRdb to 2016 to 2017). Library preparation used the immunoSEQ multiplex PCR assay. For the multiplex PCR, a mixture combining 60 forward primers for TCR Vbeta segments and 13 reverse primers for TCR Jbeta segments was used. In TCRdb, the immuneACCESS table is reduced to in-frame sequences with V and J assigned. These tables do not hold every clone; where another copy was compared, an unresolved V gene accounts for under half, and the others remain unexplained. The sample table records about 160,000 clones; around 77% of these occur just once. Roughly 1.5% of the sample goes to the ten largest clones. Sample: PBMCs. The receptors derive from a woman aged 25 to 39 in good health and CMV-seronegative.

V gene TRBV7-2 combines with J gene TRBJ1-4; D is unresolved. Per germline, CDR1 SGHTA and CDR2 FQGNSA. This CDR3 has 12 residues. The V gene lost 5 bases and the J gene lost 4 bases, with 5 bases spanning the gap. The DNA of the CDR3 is TGTGCCAGCAGCGAGGGTAATGAAAAACTGTTTTTT. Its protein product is CASSEGNEKLFF.

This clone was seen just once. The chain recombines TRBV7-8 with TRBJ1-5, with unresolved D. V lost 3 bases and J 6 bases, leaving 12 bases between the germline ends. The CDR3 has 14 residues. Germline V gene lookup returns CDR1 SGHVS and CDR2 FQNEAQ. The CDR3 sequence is CASSFFREAQPQHF. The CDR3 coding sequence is TGTGCCAGCAGCTTTTTTAGGGAGGCTCAGCCCCAGCATTTT.

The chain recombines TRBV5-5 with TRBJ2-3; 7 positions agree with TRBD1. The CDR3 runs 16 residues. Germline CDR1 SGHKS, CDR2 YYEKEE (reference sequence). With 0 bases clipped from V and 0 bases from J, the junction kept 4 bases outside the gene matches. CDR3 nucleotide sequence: TGTGCCAGCAGCTTGGTCCGGGGACAGAGCACAGATACGCAGTATTTT. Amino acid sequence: CASSLVRGQSTDTQYF.

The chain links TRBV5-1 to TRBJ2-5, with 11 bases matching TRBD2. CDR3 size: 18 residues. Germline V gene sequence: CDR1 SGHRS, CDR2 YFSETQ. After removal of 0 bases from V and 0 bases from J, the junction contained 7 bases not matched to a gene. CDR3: CASSLEASGGLYQETQYF. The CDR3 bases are TGCGCCAGCAGCTTGGAGGCTAGCGGGGGGCTATACCAAGAGACCCAGTACTTC.

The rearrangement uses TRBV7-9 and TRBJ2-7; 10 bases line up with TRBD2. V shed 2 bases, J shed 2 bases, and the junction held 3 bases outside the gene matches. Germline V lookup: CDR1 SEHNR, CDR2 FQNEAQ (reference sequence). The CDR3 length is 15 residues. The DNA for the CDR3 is TGTGCCAGCAGCTTAATACTAGCGGGGACCTACGAGCAGTACTTC. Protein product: CASSLILAGTYEQYF.